What follows is one T cell receptor beta chain and its context. Its antigen is undetermined. Clones were read by immunoSEQ multiplex PCR, and TCRdb kept only the in-frame ones, dropping some. The table includes roughly 2.1 million clones, just over 90% detected once. The entry originates in a study of shared clonotypes between healthy human individuals. Overall study context: The plates for each donor numbered three CD4 naive, three CD4 memory, two CD8 naive and one CD8 memory.

Germline CDR1 SGHRS, CDR2 YFSETQ. V lost 4 bases, J lost 3 bases, and 14 bases lay in between. CDR3 length: 14 residues. General study results and limits: Blood was the only sampled material, and tissue repertoires likely differ. Genetic and exposure-history diversity was limited by the few donors. Generation probabilities were higher for clonotypes shared across all four sorted-subset donors than for unshared ones.

Selected positively for CCR7 and CD45RO-negative, naive CD8 cells excluded terminally differentiated effector memory CD45RA+ cells. The V gene is TRBV5-1, the J gene TRBJ2-7; D is unresolved. The clonotype comes from a young man in good health. Some clones in this sample may be carry-over from other donors' samples. The sample comprised naive CD8+ T cells from PBMCs. In nucleotides, the CDR3 is TGCGCCAGCAGCCATGTGGGTACAGTCTACGAGCAGTACTTC. This translates into CASSHVGTVYEQYF. Using reference TRBV5-1 and TRBJ2-7 for the parts outside the CDR3, the full variable domain is KAGVTQTPRYLIKTRGQQVTLSCSPISGHRSVSWYQQTPGQGLQFLFEYFSETQRNKGNFPGRFSGRQFSNSRSEMNVSTLELGDSALYLCASSHVGTVYEQYFGPGTRLTVT.